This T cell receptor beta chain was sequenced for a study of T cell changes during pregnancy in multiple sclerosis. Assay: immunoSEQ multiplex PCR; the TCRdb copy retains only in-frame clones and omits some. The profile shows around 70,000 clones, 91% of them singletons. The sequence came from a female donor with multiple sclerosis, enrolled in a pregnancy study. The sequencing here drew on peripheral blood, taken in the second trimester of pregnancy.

CDR3 coding DNA: TGTGCCACCAGCAGAGATCTAGTTACGGCCTACGAGCAGTACTTC. Translated, it gives CATSRDLVTAYEQYF. The V and J genes are TRBV15 and TRBJ2-7; D is ambiguous. Per germline, CDR1 LNHNV and CDR2 YYDKDF (reference sequence). V lost 0 bases to trimming and J lost 2 bases, with 11 bases between them. The CDR3 contains 15 residues.